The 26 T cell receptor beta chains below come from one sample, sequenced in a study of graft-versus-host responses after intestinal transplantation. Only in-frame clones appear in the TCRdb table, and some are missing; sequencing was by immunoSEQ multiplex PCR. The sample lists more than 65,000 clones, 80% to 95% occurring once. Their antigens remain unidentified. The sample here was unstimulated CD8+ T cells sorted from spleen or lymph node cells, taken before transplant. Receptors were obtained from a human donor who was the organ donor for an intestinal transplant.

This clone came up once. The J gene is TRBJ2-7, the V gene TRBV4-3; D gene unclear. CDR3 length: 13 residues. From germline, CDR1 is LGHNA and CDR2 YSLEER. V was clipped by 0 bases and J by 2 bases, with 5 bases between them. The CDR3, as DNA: TGCGCCAGCAGCCAAGACAGTACCTACGAGCAGTACTTC. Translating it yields CASSQDSTYEQYF.

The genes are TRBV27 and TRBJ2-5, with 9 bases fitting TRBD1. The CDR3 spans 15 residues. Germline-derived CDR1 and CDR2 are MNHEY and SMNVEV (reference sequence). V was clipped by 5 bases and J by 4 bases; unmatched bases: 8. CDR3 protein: CASSRRDRAAETQYF. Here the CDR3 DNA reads TGTGCCAGCAGTCGCCGGGACAGGGCGGCAGAGACCCAGTACTTC.

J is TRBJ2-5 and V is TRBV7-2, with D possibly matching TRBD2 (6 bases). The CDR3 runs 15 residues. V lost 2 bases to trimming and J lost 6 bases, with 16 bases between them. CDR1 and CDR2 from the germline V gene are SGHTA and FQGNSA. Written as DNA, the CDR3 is TGTGCCAGCAGCTTATGGAGTTTCGGGGGACAGACCCAGTACTTC. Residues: CASSLWSFGGQTQYF.

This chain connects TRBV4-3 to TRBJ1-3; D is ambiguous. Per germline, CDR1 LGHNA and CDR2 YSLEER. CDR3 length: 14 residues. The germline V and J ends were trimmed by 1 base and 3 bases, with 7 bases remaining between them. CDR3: CASSQAGDGNTIYF. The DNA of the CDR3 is TGCGCCAGCAGCCAAGCGGGAGATGGAAACACCATATATTTT.

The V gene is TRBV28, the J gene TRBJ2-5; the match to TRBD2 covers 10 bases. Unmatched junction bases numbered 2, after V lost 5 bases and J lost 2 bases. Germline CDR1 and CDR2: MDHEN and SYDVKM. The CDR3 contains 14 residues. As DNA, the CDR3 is TGTGCCAGCAGTAGCGGGGGGGCGCAAGAGACCCAGTACTTC. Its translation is CASSSGGAQETQYF.

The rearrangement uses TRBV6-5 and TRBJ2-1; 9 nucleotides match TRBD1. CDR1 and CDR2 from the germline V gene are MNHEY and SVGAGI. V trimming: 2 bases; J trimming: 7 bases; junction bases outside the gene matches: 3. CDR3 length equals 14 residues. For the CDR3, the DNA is TGTGCCAGCAGTTACGGGACAGGGTGGAATGAGCAGTTCTTC. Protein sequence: CASSYGTGWNEQFF.

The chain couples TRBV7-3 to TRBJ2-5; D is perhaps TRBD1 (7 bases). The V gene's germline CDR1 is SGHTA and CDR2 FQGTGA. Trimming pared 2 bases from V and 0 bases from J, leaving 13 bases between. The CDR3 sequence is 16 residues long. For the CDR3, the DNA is TGTGCCAGCAGCTTATTTGGAGGGGGCTACCAAGAGACCCAGTACTTC. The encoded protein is CASSLFGGGYQETQYF.

CDR3 protein: CASSLSVNQPQHF. CDR3 nucleotide sequence: TGCGCCAGCAGCCTATCGGTTAATCAGCCCCAGCATTTT. The chain is built from TRBV4-1 and TRBJ1-5; no firm D call. CDR3 size: 13 residues. The germline CDR1 and CDR2 sequences are MGHRA and YSYEKL. Trimming shortened V by 4 bases and J by 4 bases, and 8 bases separated the two germline ends.

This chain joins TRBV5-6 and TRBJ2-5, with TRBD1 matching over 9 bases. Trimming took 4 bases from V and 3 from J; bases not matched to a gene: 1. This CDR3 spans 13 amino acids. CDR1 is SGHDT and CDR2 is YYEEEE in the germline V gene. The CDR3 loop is CASSRTGEETQYF. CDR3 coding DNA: TGTGCCAGCAGCCGGACAGGGGAAGAGACCCAGTACTTC.

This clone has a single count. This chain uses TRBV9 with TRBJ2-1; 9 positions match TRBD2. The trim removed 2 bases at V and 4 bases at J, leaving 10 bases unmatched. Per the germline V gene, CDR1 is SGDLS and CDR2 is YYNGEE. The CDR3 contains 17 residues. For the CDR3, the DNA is TGTGCCAGCAGCGTTCGGTCTAGCGGGGACCCTTACAATGAGCAGTTCTTC. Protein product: CASSVRSSGDPYNEQFF.

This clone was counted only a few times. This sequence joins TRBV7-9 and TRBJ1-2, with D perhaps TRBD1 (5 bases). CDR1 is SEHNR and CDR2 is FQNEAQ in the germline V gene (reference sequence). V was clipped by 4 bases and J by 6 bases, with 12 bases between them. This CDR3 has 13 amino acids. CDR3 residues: CASSSGGVDGYTF. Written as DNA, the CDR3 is TGTGCCAGCAGCTCCGGGGGGGTCGATGGCTACACCTTC. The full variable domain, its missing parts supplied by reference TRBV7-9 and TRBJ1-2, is DTGVSQNPRHKITKRGQNVTFRCDPISEHNRLYWYRQTLGQGPEFLTYFQNEAQLEKSRLLSDRFSAERPKGSFSTLEIQRTEQGDSAMYLCASSSGGVDGYTFGSGTRLTVV.

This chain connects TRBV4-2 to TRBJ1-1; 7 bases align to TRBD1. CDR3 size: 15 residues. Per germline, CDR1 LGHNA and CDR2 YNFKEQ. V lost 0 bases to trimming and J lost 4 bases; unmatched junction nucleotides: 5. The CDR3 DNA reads TGTGCCAGCAGCCAAGAAGGGACAGAGCCCACTGAAGCTTTCTTT. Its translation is CASSQEGTEPTEAFF.

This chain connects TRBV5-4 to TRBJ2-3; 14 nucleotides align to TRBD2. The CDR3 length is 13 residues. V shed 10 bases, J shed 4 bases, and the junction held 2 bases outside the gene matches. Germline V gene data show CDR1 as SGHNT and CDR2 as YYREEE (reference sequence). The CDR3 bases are TGTGCCCAGACTAGCGGGGGGGCAGATACGCAGTATTTT. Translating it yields CAQTSGGADTQYF.

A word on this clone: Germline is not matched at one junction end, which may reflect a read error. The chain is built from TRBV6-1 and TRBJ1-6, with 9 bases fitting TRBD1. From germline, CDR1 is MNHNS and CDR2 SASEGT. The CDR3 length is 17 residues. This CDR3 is CAGSDLGTGTYNSPLHF. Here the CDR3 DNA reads TGTGCCGGCAGTGACCTCGGGACAGGGACTTATAATTCACCCCTCCACTTT.

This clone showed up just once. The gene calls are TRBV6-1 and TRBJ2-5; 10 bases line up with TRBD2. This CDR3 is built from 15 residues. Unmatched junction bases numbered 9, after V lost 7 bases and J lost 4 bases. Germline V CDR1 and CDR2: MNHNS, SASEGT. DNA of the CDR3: TGTGCCAGCACCCCAAGCGGGGGGGCCAGAGAGACCCAGTACTTC. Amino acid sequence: CASTPSGGARETQYF.

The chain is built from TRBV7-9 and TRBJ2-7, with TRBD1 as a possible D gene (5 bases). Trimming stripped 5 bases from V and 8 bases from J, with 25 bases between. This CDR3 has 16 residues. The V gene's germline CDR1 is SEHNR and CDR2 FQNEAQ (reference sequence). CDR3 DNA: TGTGCCAGCAGCCTAACCCAGGGCCGCCCCCCTTTCCAGCAGTACTTC. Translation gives CASSLTQGRPPFQQYF.

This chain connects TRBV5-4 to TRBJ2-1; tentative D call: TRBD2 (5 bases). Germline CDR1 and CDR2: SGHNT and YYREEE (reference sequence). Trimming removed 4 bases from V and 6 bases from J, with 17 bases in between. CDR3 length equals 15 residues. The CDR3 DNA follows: TGTGCCAGCAGCGAGTTCGCCGGGGATTCCAATGAGCAGTTCTTC. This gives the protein CASSEFAGDSNEQFF.

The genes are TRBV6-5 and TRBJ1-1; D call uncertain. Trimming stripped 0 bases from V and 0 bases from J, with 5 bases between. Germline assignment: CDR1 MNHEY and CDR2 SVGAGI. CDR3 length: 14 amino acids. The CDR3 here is CASSYSAVNTEAFF. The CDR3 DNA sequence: TGTGCCAGCAGTTACTCGGCTGTGAACACTGAAGCTTTCTTT.

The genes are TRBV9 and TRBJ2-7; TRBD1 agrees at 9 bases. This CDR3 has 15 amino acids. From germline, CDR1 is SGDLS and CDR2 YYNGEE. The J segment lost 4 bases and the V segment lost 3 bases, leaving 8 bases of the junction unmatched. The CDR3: CASSESGTGYYEQYF. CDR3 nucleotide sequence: TGTGCCAGCAGCGAATCCGGGACAGGGTATTACGAGCAGTACTTC.

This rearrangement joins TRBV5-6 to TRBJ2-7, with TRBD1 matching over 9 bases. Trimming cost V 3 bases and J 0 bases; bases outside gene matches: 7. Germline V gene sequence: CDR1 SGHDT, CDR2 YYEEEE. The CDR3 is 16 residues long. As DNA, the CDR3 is TGTGCCAGCAGCTCGGGTACAGGGGGCGCCTCCTACGAGCAGTACTTC. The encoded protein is CASSSGTGGASYEQYF. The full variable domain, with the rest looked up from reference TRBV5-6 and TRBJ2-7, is DAGVTQSPTHLIKTRGQQVTLRCSPKSGHDTVSWYQQALGQGPQFIFQYYEEEERQRGNFPDRFSGHQFPNYSSELNVNALLLGDSALYLCASSSGTGGASYEQYFGPGTRLTVT.

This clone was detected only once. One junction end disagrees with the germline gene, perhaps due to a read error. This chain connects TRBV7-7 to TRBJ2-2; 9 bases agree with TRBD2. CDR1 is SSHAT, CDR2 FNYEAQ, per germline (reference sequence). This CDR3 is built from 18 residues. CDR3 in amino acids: CASSLHAGGPENTGELFF. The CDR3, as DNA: TGTGCTAGCAGCCTACACGCGGGGGGGCCCGAGAACACCGGGGAGCTGTTTTTT. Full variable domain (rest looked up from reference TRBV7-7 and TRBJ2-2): GAGVSQSPRYKVTKRGQDVTLRCDPISSHATLYWYQQALGQGPEFLTYFNYEAQPDKSGLPSDRFSAERPEGSISTLTIQRTEQRDSAMYRCASSLHAGGPENTGELFFGEGSRLTVL.

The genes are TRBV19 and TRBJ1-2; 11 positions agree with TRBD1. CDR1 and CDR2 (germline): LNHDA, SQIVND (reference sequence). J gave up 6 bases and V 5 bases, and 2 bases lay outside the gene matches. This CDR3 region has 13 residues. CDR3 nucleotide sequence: TGTGCCAGTAGTGGACAGGGGGCGAATGGCTACACCTTC. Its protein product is CASSGQGANGYTF.

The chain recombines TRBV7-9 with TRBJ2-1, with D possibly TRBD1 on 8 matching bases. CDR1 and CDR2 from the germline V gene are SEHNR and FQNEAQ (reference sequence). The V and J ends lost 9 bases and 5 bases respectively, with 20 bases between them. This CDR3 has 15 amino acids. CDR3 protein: CASLNRGGLNNEQFF. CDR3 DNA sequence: TGTGCCAGTCTCAACAGGGGGGGGTTGAACAATGAGCAGTTCTTC.

CDR3 nucleotide sequence: TGTGCCAGCAGTTTCGCAGGGACTAACTATGGCTACACCTTC. It codes for CASSFAGTNYGYTF. The rearrangement uses TRBV27 and TRBJ1-2; weak D call: TRBD1 (5 bases). Looked up from germline, CDR1 is MNHEY and CDR2 is SMNVEV (reference sequence). The germline V and J ends were trimmed by 3 bases and 0 bases, with 8 bases remaining between them. This CDR3 is built from 14 residues.

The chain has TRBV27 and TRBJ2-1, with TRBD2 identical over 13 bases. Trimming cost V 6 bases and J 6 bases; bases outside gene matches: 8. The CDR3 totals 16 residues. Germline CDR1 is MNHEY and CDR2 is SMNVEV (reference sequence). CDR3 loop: CASSNPGLAGLNEQFF. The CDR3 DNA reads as TGTGCCAGCAGCAACCCGGGACTAGCGGGGCTCAATGAGCAGTTCTTC.

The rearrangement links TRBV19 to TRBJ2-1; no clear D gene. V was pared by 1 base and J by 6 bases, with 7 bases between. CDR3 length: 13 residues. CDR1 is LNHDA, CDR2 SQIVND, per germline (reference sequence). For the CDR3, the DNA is TGTGCCAGTAGTATAGGGGCAGTCAATGAGCAGTTCTTC. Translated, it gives CASSIGAVNEQFF.